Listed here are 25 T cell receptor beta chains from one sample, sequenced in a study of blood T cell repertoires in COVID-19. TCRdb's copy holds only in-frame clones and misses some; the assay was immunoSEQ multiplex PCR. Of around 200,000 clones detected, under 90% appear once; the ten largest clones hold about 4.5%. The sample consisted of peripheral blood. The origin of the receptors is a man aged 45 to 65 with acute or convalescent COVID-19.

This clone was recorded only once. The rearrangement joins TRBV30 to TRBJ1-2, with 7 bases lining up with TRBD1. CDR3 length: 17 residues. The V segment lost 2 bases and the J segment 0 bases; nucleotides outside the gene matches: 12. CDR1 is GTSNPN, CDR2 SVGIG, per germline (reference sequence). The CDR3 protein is CAWSRGTVPATNYGYTF. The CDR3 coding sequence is TGTGCCTGGAGTCGGGGGACAGTCCCTGCGACTAACTATGGCTACACCTTC.

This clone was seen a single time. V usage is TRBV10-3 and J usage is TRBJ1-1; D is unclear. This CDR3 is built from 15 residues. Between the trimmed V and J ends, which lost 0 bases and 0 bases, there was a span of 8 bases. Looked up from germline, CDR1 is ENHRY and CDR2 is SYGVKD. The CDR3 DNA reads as TGTGCCATCAGTGAGTCCGGGAGAATGAACACTGAAGCTTTCTTT. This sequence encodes CAISESGRMNTEAFF.

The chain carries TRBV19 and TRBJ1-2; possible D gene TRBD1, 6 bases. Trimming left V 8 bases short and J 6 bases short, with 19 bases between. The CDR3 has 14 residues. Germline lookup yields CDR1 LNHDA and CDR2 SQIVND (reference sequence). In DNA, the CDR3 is TGTGCCAGTTCGGACAGTTGGGGAGTGAATGGCTACACCTTC. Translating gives CASSDSWGVNGYTF.

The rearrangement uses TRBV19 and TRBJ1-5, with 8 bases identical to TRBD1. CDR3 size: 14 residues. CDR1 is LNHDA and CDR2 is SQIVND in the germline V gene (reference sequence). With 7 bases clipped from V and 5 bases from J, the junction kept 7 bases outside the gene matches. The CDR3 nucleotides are TGTGCCAGTACCTCAGGACAGGGCCATCAGCCCCAGCATTTT. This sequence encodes CASTSGQGHQPQHF.

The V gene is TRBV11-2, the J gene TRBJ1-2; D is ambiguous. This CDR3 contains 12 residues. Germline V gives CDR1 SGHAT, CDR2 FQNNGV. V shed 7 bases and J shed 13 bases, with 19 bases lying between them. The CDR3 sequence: CASTDGLGSSTF. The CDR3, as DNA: TGTGCCAGCACCGATGGGCTTGGTTCAAGCACCTTC.

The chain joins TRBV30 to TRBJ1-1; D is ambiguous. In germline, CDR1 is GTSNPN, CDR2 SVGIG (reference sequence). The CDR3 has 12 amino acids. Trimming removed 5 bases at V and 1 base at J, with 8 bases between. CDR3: CAWSRRNTEAFF. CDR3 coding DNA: TGTGCCTGGTCCCGGAGGAACACTGAAGCTTTCTTT.

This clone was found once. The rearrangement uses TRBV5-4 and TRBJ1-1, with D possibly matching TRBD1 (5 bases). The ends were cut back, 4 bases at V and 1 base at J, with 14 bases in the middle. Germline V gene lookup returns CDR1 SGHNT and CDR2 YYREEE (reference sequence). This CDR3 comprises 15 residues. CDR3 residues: CASSLGRSKNTEAFF. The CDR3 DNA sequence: TGTGCCAGCAGCCTGGGACGGAGCAAGAACACTGAAGCTTTCTTT.

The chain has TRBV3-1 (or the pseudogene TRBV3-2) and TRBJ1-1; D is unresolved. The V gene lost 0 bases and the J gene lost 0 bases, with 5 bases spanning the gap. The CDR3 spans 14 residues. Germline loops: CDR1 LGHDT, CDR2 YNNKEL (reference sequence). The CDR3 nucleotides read TGTGCCAGCAGCCAAGACCGGGTGAACACTGAAGCTTTCTTT. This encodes CASSQDRVNTEAFF.

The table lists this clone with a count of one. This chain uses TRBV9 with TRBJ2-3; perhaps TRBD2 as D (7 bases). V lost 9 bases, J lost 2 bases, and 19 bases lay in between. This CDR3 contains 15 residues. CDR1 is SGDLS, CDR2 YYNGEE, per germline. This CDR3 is CATSLGGLYTDTQYF. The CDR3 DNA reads TGTGCCACCTCCTTGGGGGGGCTTTACACAGATACGCAGTATTTT. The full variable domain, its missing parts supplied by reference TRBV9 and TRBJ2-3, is DSGVTQTPKHLITATGQRVTLRCSPRSGDLSVYWYQQSLDQGLQFLIQYYNGEERAKGNILERFSAQQFPDLHSELNLSSLELGDSALYFCATSLGGLYTDTQYFGPGTRLTVL.

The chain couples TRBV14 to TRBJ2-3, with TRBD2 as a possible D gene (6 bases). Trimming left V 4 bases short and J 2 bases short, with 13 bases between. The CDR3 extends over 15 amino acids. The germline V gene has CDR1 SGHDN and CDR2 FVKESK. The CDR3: CASSRGLSATDTQYF. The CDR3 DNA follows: TGTGCCAGCAGCCGGGGACTCTCAGCCACAGATACGCAGTATTTT. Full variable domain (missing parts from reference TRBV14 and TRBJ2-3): EAGVTQFPSHSVIEKGQTVTLRCDPISGHDNLYWYRRVMGKEIKFLLHFVKESKQDESGMPNNRFLAERTGGTYSTLKVQPAELEDSGVYFCASSRGLSATDTQYFGPGTRLTVL.

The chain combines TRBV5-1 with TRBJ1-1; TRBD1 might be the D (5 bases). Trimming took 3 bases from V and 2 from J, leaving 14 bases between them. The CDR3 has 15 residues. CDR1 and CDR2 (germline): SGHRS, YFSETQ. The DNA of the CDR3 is TGCGCCAGCAGCTCGGTAGGGCAGGGTAACACTGAAGCTTTCTTT. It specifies CASSSVGQGNTEAFF.

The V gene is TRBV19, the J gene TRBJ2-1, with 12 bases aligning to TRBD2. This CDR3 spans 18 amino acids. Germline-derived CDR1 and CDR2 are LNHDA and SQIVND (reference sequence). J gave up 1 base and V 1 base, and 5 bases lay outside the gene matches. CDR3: CASSIGRTSGDSYNEQFF. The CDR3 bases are TGTGCCAGTAGTATAGGGCGGACTAGCGGGGATTCCTACAATGAGCAGTTCTTC.

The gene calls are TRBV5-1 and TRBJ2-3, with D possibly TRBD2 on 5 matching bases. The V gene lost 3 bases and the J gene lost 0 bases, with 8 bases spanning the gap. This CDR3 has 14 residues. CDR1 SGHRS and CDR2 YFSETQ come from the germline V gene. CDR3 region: CASSYRTSTDTQYF. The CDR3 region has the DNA TGCGCCAGCAGCTATCGGACTAGCACAGATACGCAGTATTTT.

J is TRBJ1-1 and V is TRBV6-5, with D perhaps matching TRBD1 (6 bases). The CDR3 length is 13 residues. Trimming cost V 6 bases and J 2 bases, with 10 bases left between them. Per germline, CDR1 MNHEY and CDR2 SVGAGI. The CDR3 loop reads CASSGQLNTEAFF. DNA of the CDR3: TGTGCCAGCAGCGGACAGTTAAACACTGAAGCTTTCTTT.

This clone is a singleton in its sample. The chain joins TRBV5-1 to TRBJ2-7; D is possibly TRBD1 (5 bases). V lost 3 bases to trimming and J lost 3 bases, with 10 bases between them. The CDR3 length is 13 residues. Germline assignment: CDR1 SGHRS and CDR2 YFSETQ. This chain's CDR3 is CASSSQGRYEQYF. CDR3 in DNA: TGCGCCAGCAGCTCTCAGGGCCGCTACGAGCAGTACTTC.

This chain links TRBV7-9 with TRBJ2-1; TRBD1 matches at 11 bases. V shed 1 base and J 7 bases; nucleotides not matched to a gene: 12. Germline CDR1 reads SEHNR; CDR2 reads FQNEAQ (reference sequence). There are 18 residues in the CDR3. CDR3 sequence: CASSLVKTGTGGLNEQFF. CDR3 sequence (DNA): TGTGCCAGCAGCTTAGTCAAAACCGGGACAGGGGGGTTGAATGAGCAGTTCTTC.

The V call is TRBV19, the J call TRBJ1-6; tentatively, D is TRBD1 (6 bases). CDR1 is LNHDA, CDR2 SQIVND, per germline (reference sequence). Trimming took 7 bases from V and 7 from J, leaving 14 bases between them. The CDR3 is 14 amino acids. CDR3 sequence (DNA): TGTGCCAGTAACCCGGGACAAAGAAATTCACCCCTCCACTTT. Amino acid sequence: CASNPGQRNSPLHF.

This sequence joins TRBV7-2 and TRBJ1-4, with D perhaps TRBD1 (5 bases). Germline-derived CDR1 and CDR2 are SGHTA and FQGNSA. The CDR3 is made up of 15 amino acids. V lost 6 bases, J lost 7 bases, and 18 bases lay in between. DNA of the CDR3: TGTGCCAGCAGACCCTCGCAGGGATCTGGTGAAAAACTGTTTTTT. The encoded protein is CASRPSQGSGEKLFF.

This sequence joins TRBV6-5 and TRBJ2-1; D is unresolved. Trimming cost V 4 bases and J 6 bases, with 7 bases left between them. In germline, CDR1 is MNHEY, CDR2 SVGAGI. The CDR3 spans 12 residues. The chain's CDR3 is CASSSLSNEQFF. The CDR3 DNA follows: TGTGCCAGCAGTTCCCTCTCCAATGAGCAGTTCTTC.

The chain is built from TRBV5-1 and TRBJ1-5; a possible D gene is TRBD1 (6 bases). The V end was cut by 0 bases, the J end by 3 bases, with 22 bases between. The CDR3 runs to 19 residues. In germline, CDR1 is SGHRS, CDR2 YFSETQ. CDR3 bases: TGCGCCAGCAGCTTGGGGCCGGGGCAGGGGATAGAGTTCAATCAGCCCCAGCATTTT. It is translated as CASSLGPGQGIEFNQPQHF.

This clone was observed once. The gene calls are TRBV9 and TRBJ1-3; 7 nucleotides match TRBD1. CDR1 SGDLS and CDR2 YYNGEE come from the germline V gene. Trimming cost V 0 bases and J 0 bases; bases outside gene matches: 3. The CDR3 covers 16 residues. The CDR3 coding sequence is TGTGCCAGCAGCGTAGGGGGACAGCACTCTGGAAACACCATATATTTT. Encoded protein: CASSVGGQHSGNTIYF. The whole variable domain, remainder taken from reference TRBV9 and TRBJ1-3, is DSGVTQTPKHLITATGQRVTLRCSPRSGDLSVYWYQQSLDQGLQFLIQYYNGEERAKGNILERFSAQQFPDLHSELNLSSLELGDSALYFCASSVGGQHSGNTIYFGEGSWLTVV.

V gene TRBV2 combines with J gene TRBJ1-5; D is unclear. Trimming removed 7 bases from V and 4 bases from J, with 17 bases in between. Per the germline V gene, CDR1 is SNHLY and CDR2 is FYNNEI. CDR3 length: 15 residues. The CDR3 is CASTDWSGRNQPQHF. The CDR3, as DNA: TGTGCCAGCACCGACTGGTCGGGGAGAAATCAGCCCCAGCATTTT. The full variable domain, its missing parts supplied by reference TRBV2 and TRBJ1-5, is EPEVTQTPSHQVTQMGQEVILRCVPISNHLYFYWYRQILGQKVEFLVSFYNNEISEKSEIFDDQFSVERPDGSNFTLKIRSTKLEDSAMYFCASTDWSGRNQPQHFGDGTRLSIL.

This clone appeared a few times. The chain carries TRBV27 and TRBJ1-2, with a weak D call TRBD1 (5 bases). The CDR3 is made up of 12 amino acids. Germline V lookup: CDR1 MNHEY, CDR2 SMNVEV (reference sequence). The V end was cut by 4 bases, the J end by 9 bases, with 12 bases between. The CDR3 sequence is CASSSDSTRYTF. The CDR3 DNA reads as TGTGCCAGCAGTTCCGACAGTACGCGCTACACCTTC.

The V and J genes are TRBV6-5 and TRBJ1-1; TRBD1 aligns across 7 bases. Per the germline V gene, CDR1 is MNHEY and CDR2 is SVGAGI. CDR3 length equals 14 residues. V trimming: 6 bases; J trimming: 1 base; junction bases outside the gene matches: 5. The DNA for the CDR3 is TGTGCCAGCAGAATGGGACAGCGGAACACTGAAGCTTTCTTT. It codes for CASRMGQRNTEAFF.

CDR3 sequence reads: CASSVRTNPNEQFF. The CDR3 nucleotides read TGTGCCAGCAGCGTTCGGACTAACCCTAATGAGCAGTTCTTC. The J gene is TRBJ2-1, the V gene TRBV9; D is perhaps TRBD2 (6 bases). This CDR3 comprises 14 residues. Between the trimmed V and J ends, which lost 2 bases and 7 bases, there was a span of 13 bases. Looked up from germline, CDR1 is SGDLS and CDR2 is YYNGEE.